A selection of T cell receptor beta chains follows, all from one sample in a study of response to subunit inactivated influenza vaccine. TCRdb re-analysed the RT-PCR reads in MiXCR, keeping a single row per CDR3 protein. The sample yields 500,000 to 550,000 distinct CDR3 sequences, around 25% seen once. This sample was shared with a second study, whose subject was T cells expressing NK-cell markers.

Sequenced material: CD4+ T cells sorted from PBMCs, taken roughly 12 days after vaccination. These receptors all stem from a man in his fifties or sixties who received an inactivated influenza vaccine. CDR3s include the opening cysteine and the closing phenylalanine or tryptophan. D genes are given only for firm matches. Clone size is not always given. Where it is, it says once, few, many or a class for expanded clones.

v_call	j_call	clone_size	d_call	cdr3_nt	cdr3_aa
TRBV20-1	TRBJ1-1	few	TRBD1	TGCAGTGTTGGACAGGGCAGTGACACTGAAGCTTTCTTT	CSVGQGSDTEAFF
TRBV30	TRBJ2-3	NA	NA	TGTGCCTGGAGTGACAGGGTTCCGCAGTATTTT	CAWSDRVPQYF
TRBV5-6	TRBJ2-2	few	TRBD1	TGTGCCAGCAGCTCAGTGGGGAGACAGGGAATCGGGGAGCTGTTTTTT	CASSSVGRQGIGELFF
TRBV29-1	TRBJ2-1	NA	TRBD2	TGCAGCGTTGGTAGCGGGAGCATGGGGGGGCAGTTCTTC	CSVGSGSMGGQFF
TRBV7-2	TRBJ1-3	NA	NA	TGTGCCAGCAGCTTAGACACGACTCGAAACACCATATATTTT	CASSLDTTRNTIYF
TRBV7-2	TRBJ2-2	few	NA	TGTGCCAGCAGCTTACGCCTCATGAGGGACCCGAACACCGGGGAGCTGTTTTTT	CASSLRLMRDPNTGELFF
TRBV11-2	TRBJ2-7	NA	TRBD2	TGTGCCAGCAGCTCTTCTAGCGGGGTCTCCTACGAGCAGTACTTC	CASSSSSGVSYEQYF
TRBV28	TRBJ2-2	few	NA	TGTGCCAGCAGTTTGGTCAGCCGGGAGCTGTTTTTT	CASSLVSRELFF
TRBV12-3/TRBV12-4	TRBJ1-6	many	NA	TGTGCCAGCAGTCCCGACACGTATAATTCACCCCTCCACTTT	CASSPDTYNSPLHF
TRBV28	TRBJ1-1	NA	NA	TGTGCCAGCAGTTTACCTGGGTATGAAGCTTTCTTT	CASSLPGYEAFF
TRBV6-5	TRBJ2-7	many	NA	TGTGCCAGCAGTTACTCAATAAACAGCTACGAGCAGTACTTC	CASSYSINSYEQYF
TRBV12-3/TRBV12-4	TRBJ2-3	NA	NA	TGTGCCAGCAGGAAACAAGAGACAGATACGCAGTATTTT	CASRKQETDTQYF
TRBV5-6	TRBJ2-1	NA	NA	TGTGCCAGCAGCCCCACGACGACAAATGAGCAGTTCTTC	CASSPTTTNEQFF
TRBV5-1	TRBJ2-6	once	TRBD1	TGCGCCAGCAGCCTGGGACAGCACTCTGGGGCCAACGTCCTGACTTTC	CASSLGQHSGANVLTF
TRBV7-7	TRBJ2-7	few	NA	TGTGCTAGCAGCTTAGCCCCCGCATCGGAGCAGTACTTC	CASSLAPASEQYF
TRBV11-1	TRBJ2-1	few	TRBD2	TGTGCCAGCAGCTTACGCGGGAGGGCCGATCAGTTTAGCAATGAGCAGTTCTTC	CASSLRGRADQFSNEQFF
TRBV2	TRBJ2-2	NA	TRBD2	TGTGCCAGCAGTGAATCGGGGGGCGGGGAGCTGTTTTTT	CASSESGGGELFF
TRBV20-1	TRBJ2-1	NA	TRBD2	TGCAGTGGGGTCAGGACTAGCGGGGTTAGTGAGCAGTTCTTC	CSGVRTSGVSEQFF
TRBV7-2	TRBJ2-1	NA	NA	TGTGCCAGCAGCTTAAGCGGTGGGCGAAATGAGCAGTTCTTC	CASSLSGGRNEQFF
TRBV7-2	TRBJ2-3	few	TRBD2	TGTGCCAGCAGCTTAGCCTCTGGGTGGGGGGGGGACCCAGATACGCAGTATTTT	CASSLASGWGGDPDTQYF
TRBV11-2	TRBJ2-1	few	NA	TGTGCCAGCAGCTTAGATCACCGCTACAATGAGCAGTTCTTC	CASSLDHRYNEQFF
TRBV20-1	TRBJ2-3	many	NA	TGCAGTGCTAGTATCCCTGGGGAGTTCACAGATACGCAGTATTTT	CSASIPGEFTDTQYF
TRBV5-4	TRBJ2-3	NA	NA	TGTGCCAGCAGCGCCGGAGCGGCGAGGGGCGCAACAGATACGCAGTATTTT	CASSAGAARGATDTQYF
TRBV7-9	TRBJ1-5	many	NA	TGTGCCAGCAGCCGCGGGGTCGAAGGCAATCAGCCCCAGCATTTT	CASSRGVEGNQPQHF
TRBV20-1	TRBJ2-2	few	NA	TGCAGTGCTAGTACGGGCGGGGAGCTGTTTTTT	CSASTGGELFF
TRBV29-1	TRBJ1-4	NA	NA	TGCAGCGTCCTGGTCCCAGGTGGTGAAAAACAGTTTTTT	CSVLVPGGEKQFF
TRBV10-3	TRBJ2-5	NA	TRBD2	TGTGCCATCAGCGGACTAGCGGGAGGGCCAGAGACCCAGTACTTC	CAISGLAGGPETQYF
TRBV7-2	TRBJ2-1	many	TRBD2	TGTGCCAGCAGCCCCAGGACTAGAGGCGATGAGCAGTTCTTC	CASSPRTRGDEQFF
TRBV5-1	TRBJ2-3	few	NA	TGCGCCAGTCAGGACGGATTCTACCTTACAGATACGCAGTATTTT	CASQDGFYLTDTQYF
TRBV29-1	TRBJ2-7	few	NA	TGCAGCGTTGCCCAGGGAGACGAGCAGTACTTC	CSVAQGDEQYF
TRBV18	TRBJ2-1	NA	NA	TGTGCCAGCTCACCTAGCGGAGCGAGCTCCTACAATGAGCAGTTCTTC	CASSPSGASSYNEQFF
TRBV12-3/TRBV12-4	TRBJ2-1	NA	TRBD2	TGTGCCAGCAGTCGTAACGCGGGAGGGTCTTTCGATGAGCAGTTCTTC	CASSRNAGGSFDEQFF
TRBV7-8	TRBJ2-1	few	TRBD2	TGTGCCAGCAGCCCCATAGCGGGAGGGGTCGATGAGCAGTTCTTC	CASSPIAGGVDEQFF
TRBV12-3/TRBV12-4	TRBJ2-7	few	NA	TGTGCCAGCAGTCTCTGGGAGAGCTCCTACGAGCAGTACTTC	CASSLWESSYEQYF
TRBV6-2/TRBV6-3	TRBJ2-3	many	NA	TGTGCCAGCACCGACGGGGGTAGCACAGATACGCAGTATTTT	CASTDGGSTDTQYF
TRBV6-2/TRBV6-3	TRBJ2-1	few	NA	TGTGCCAGCAGTTACCGCCCGGAAGGGAATGAGCAGTTCTTC	CASSYRPEGNEQFF
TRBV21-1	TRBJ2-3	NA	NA	TGTGCCAGCAGCAAATGGCCGACGCAGTATTTT	CASSKWPTQYF
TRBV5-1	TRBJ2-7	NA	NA	TGCGCCAGCAGCTTGACTTATCCAGGGATCTCCTACGAGCAGTACTTC	CASSLTYPGISYEQYF
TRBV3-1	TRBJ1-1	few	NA	TGTGCCAGCAGCCAAGGTCAGCTGAGCACTGAAGCTTTCTTT	CASSQGQLSTEAFF
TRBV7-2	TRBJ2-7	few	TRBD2	TGTGCCAGCAGCTTCCGACCGGGACTATCGCCCCAAGGGCAGTACTTC	CASSFRPGLSPQGQYF
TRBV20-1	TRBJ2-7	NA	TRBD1	TGCAGTGCTAGAGATTCGAACCTGGACAGGGGATACGAGCAGTACTTC	CSARDSNLDRGYEQYF
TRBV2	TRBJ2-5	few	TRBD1	TGTGCCAGCACCATGGGACAGGGTCAAGAGACCCAGTACTTC	CASTMGQGQETQYF
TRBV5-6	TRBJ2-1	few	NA	TGTGCCAGCAGCTTGGTGTCTGAGCAGTTCTTC	CASSLVSEQFF
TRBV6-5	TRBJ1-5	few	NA	TGTGCCAGCAGTTACGGGGGGGGGAGGCAGCCCCAGCATTTT	CASSYGGGRQPQHF
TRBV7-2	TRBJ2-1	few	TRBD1	TGTGCCAGCAGCCCCGACAGGGCCTTAGCGAGTGAGCAGTTCTTC	CASSPDRALASEQFF
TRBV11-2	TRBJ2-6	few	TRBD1	TGTGCCAGCAGTCGAAAAAATACAGGGGTAGCTGGGGCCAACGTCCTGACTTTC	CASSRKNTGVAGANVLTF
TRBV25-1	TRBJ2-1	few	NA	TGTGCCAGAATATATACTAGTCGCACCTACAATGAGCAGTTCTTC	CARIYTSRTYNEQFF
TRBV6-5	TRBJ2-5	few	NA	TGTGCCAGCAGTTACTCGGCGGGGGCAGGGGAGACCCAGTACTTC	CASSYSAGAGETQYF
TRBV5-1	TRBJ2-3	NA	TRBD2	TGCGCCAGCAGCTTGGACCCTAGCGGGAGTAGCCCAGATACGCAGTATTTT	CASSLDPSGSSPDTQYF
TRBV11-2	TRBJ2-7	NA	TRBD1	TGTGCCAGCAGCTTAGGCCAGGGGGCCCCCTACGAGCAGTACTTC	CASSLGQGAPYEQYF
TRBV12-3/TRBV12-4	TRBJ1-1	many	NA	TGTGCCAGCAGCTCAGACCGGGTGAACACTGAAGCTTTCTTT	CASSSDRVNTEAFF
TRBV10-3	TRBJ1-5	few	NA	TGTGCCATCAAGGCAGTACTCAGATTTCAGCCCCAGCATTTT	CAIKAVLRFQPQHF
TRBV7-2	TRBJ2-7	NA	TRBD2	TGTGCCAGCAGCTCAAGAGCGGGAGTTTCCTACGAGCAGTACTTC	CASSSRAGVSYEQYF
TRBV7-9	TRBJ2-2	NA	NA	TGTGCCAGCAGCTTAATGTATGTTAACACCGGGGAGCTGTTTTTT	CASSLMYVNTGELFF
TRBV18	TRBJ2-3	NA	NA	TGTGCCAGCTCACCTTCGGAGGTGGGGCCAGATACGCAGTATTTT	CASSPSEVGPDTQYF
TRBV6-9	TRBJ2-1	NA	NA	TGTGCCAGCAGTTCCCCGTCCCTGAGGGGGAGGAAGTCCTACAATGAGCAGTTCTTC	CASSSPSLRGRKSYNEQFF
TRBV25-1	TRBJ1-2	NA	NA	TGTGCCAGCAGTGAATATCTGGGGGGGAATGACGGCTATGGCTACACCTTC	CASSEYLGGNDGYGYTF